These T cell receptor beta chains were read from a single sample in a study of blood T cell repertoires in COVID-19. Only in-frame clones appear in the TCRdb table, and some are missing; sequencing was by immunoSEQ multiplex PCR. The table includes fewer than 200,000 clones, under 85% detected once. Sequenced sample: peripheral blood. The receptors were gathered from a woman of 80 years or more with acute or convalescent COVID-19. CDR3s include the opening cysteine and the closing phenylalanine or tryptophan. The order of the fields is clone size, J gene, D gene, V gene, CDR3 protein, CDR3 DNA. D genes are given only for firm matches. Only part of the rows carry a size: once, few, many, or a class if the clone is expanded.

size: -
J: TRBJ1-1
D: -
V: TRBV3-1/TRBV3-2
CDR3: CASSQELAGRGTEAFF
DNA: TGTGCCAGCAGCCAAGAGTTGGCAGGGAGGGGCACTGAAGCTTTCTTT

size: -
J: TRBJ1-1
D: -
V: TRBV29-1
CDR3: CSVGWRGTNTEAFF
DNA: TGCAGCGTTGGGTGGAGGGGTACGAACACTGAAGCTTTCTTT

size: -
J: TRBJ2-2
D: -
V: TRBV7-3
CDR3: CASSSEAVRNTGELFF
DNA: TGTGCCAGCAGCTCCGAAGCGGTGCGGAACACCGGGGAGCTGTTTTTT

size: few
J: TRBJ2-7
D: -
V: TRBV21-1
CDR3: CARTGTGDYEQYF
DNA: TGTGCCAGGACCGGGACAGGGGACTACGAGCAGTACTTC

size: -
J: TRBJ1-5
D: -
V: TRBV7-2
CDR3: CASSFSGAHQPQHF
DNA: TGTGCCAGCAGCTTTTCAGGGGCACATCAGCCCCAGCATTTT

size: -
J: TRBJ2-7
D: -
V: TRBV7-9
CDR3: CASSIPGGPYEQYF
DNA: TGTGCCAGCAGCATCCCAGGGGGGCCCTACGAGCAGTACTTC

size: -
J: TRBJ2-3
D: -
V: TRBV5-6
CDR3: CASLASVFTDTQYF
DNA: TGTGCGAGCCTCGCATCGGTGTTCACAGATACGCAGTATTTT

size: -
J: TRBJ1-2
D: -
V: TRBV24-1
CDR3: CATSEGDGYTF
DNA: TGTGCCACCAGTGAAGGGGATGGCTACACCTTC

size: -
J: TRBJ2-1
D: TRBD1
V: TRBV7-2
CDR3: CASSERSGTDNEQFF
DNA: TGTGCCAGCAGCGAAAGATCGGGGACAGACAATGAGCAGTTCTTC

size: few
J: TRBJ1-6
D: TRBD1
V: TRBV14
CDR3: CASSLLSYGDRYRSSYNSPLHF
DNA: TGTGCCAGCAGCCTCCTTTCGTATGGGGACAGGTACCGGAGCTCCTATAATTCACCCCTCCACTTT

size: -
J: TRBJ2-7
D: -
V: TRBV7-2
CDR3: CASSSSLGGYEQYF
DNA: TGTGCCAGCAGTTCAAGCCTTGGTGGTTACGAGCAGTACTTC

size: -
J: TRBJ2-2
D: TRBD2
V: TRBV18
CDR3: CASSPKEVAGTGELFF
DNA: TGTGCCAGCTCTCCCAAGGAAGTAGCGGGAACCGGGGAGCTGTTTTTT

size: -
J: TRBJ2-5
D: TRBD2
V: TRBV6-5
CDR3: CASSGTSQETQYF
DNA: TGTGCCAGCAGCGGGACTAGCCAGGAGACCCAGTACTTC

size: -
J: TRBJ2-6
D: TRBD2
V: TRBV25-1
CDR3: CASSEWGGSGANVLTF
DNA: TGTGCCAGCAGTGAATGGGGGGGCTCTGGGGCCAACGTCCTGACTTTC

size: -
J: TRBJ2-7
D: -
V: TRBV10-1
CDR3: CASTRWGGSGYEQYF
DNA: TGCGCCAGCACCCGATGGGGGGGCAGTGGCTACGAGCAGTACTTC

size: -
J: TRBJ2-7
D: -
V: TRBV7-2
CDR3: CASSLFPGAYEQYF
DNA: TGTGCCAGCAGCTTATTCCCGGGGGCCTACGAGCAGTACTTC

size: -
J: TRBJ2-7
D: TRBD2
V: TRBV10-3
CDR3: CAITSGTSDYEQYF
DNA: TGTGCCATCACCTCCGGGACTAGCGACTACGAGCAGTACTTC

size: -
J: TRBJ2-5
D: -
V: TRBV5-1
CDR3: CASSLQGETQYF
DNA: TGCGCCAGCAGCTTGCAGGGGGAGACCCAGTACTTC

size: once
J: TRBJ1-6
D: -
V: TRBV12-5
CDR3: CASGFGRANSPLHF
DNA: TGTGCTAGTGGTTTTGGCAGGGCCAATTCACCCCTCCACTTT

size: -
J: TRBJ1-1
D: -
V: TRBV29-1
CDR3: CSAWEQGSEAFF
DNA: TGCAGCGCCTGGGAACAGGGATCCGAAGCTTTCTTT

size: -
J: TRBJ1-2
D: -
V: TRBV14
CDR3: CASSHPAGGNYGYTF
DNA: TGTGCCAGCAGCCACCCGGCCGGGGGTAACTATGGCTACACCTTC

size: -
J: TRBJ2-3
D: TRBD2
V: TRBV4-3
CDR3: CASSRTSGGRGTQYF
DNA: TGCGCCAGCAGCCGAACTAGCGGGGGCAGGGGTACGCAGTATTTT

size: -
J: TRBJ2-5
D: -
V: TRBV10-3
CDR3: CASRSGGSEETQYF
DNA: TGTGCCTCCCGCTCTGGGGGGAGCGAAGAGACCCAGTACTTC

size: -
J: TRBJ2-7
D: TRBD2
V: TRBV6-4
CDR3: CASSPLAGASYEQYF
DNA: TGTGCCAGCAGCCCGCTAGCGGGGGCCTCCTACGAGCAGTACTTC

size: -
J: TRBJ1-3
D: TRBD1
V: TRBV5-4
CDR3: CASSRPGQGSGNTIYF
DNA: TGTGCCAGCAGCCGCCCGGGACAGGGATCTGGAAACACCATATATTTT

size: -
J: TRBJ2-5
D: TRBD1
V: TRBV5-4
CDR3: CASKKTGALQETQYF
DNA: TGTGCCAGCAAGAAAACAGGGGCGCTCCAAGAGACCCAGTACTTC

size: -
J: TRBJ1-1
D: TRBD1
V: TRBV5-1
CDR3: CASSLTGKWNTEAFF
DNA: TGCGCCAGCAGCCTGACAGGGAAATGGAACACTGAAGCTTTCTTT

size: -
J: TRBJ1-5
D: TRBD1
V: TRBV5-4
CDR3: CASSLGGTGNQPQHF
DNA: TGTGCCAGCAGCTTGGGCGGGACAGGGAATCAGCCCCAGCATTTT

size: -
J: TRBJ1-4
D: TRBD1
V: TRBV18
CDR3: CASSPDRAGEKLFF
DNA: TGTGCCAGCTCGCCGGACAGGGCTGGGGAAAAACTGTTTTTT

size: -
J: TRBJ2-1
D: TRBD2
V: TRBV7-2
CDR3: CASSLVSGGNEQFF
DNA: TGTGCCAGCAGCTTAGTTAGCGGGGGCAATGAGCAGTTCTTC

size: -
J: TRBJ2-6
D: -
V: TRBV11-2
CDR3: CASSSPRPRRGSGANVLTF
DNA: TGTGCCAGCAGCTCACCGCGACCAAGGAGGGGATCTGGGGCCAACGTCCTGACTTTC

size: -
J: TRBJ1-1
D: -
V: TRBV29-1
CDR3: CSGSQGSNTEAFF
DNA: TGCAGCGGCTCCCAGGGGTCGAACACTGAAGCTTTCTTT

size: -
J: TRBJ2-7
D: -
V: TRBV5-5
CDR3: CASSLGAGHSYEQYF
DNA: TGTGCCAGCAGCTTGGGTGCAGGACACTCCTACGAGCAGTACTTC

size: -
J: TRBJ1-1
D: -
V: TRBV5-1
CDR3: CASSLRQPGGLAEAFF
DNA: TGCGCCAGCAGCTTGAGACAGCCGGGAGGTTTGGCTGAAGCTTTCTTT

size: -
J: TRBJ1-6
D: TRBD1
V: TRBV19
CDR3: CASRGQGANNSPLHF
DNA: TGTGCCAGTAGGGGACAGGGGGCCAATAATTCACCCCTCCACTTT

size: -
J: TRBJ1-1
D: TRBD1
V: TRBV30
CDR3: CAWRLQGLNTEAFF
DNA: TGTGCCTGGAGGCTACAGGGGTTGAACACTGAAGCTTTCTTT

size: -
J: TRBJ1-2
D: -
V: TRBV6-5
CDR3: CASRPRGGESYGYTF
DNA: TGTGCCAGCAGGCCCAGGGGTGGGGAGTCCTATGGCTACACCTTC

size: -
J: TRBJ2-2
D: -
V: TRBV27
CDR3: CASSLLTGSGELFF
DNA: TGTGCCAGCAGTTTATTGACGGGGTCCGGGGAGCTGTTTTTT

size: -
J: TRBJ2-3
D: -
V: TRBV18
CDR3: CASSSTDTVSTDTQYF
DNA: TGTGCCAGCTCTAGCACGGACACCGTTAGCACAGATACGCAGTATTTT

size: -
J: TRBJ2-1
D: -
V: TRBV7-2
CDR3: CASSLGGGGNYNEQFF
DNA: TGTGCCAGCAGCTTAGGGGGCGGGGGCAACTACAATGAGCAGTTCTTC

size: -
J: TRBJ1-1
D: TRBD1
V: TRBV6-5
CDR3: CASSMQGAETEAFF
DNA: TGTGCCAGCAGTATGCAGGGGGCGGAAACTGAAGCTTTCTTT

size: -
J: TRBJ1-2
D: TRBD1
V: TRBV5-1
CDR3: CASSQQGANYGYTF
DNA: TGCGCCAGCAGCCAACAGGGGGCGAACTATGGCTACACCTTC

size: once
J: TRBJ2-3
D: -
V: TRBV6-2/TRBV6-3
CDR3: CASSLGGASTDTQYF
DNA: TGTGCCAGCAGTTTGGGTGGGGCGAGCACAGATACGCAGTATTTT

size: -
J: TRBJ1-2
D: -
V: TRBV10-3
CDR3: CAIKANRDDYYGYTF
DNA: TGTGCCATCAAGGCCAACAGGGACGATTACTATGGCTACACCTTC

size: -
J: TRBJ2-7
D: TRBD2
V: TRBV5-1
CDR3: CASRSGAGGGTYEQYF
DNA: TGCGCCAGCCGTTCGGGGGCGGGAGGTGGCACCTACGAGCAGTACTTC

size: -
J: TRBJ2-3
D: TRBD1
V: TRBV5-1
CDR3: CASSLTWTGSTDTQYF
DNA: TGCGCCAGCAGCTTGACCTGGACAGGGAGCACAGATACGCAGTATTTT

size: -
J: TRBJ1-2
D: -
V: TRBV30
CDR3: CAWSVGTFYGYTF
DNA: TGTGCCTGGAGTGTAGGGACATTTTATGGCTACACCTTC

size: -
J: TRBJ1-4
D: -
V: TRBV6-5
CDR3: CASSYDGEKLFF
DNA: TGTGCCAGCAGTTACGACGGGGAAAAACTGTTTTTT

size: -
J: TRBJ1-2
D: -
V: TRBV3-1/TRBV3-2
CDR3: CASRMQYLGGSNGYTF
DNA: TGTGCCAGCCGAATGCAATACCTAGGGGGATCGAATGGCTACACCTTC

size: -
J: TRBJ2-2
D: TRBD1
V: TRBV7-9
CDR3: CASSPDRDTGELFF
DNA: TGTGCCAGCAGCCCGGACAGGGACACCGGGGAGCTGTTTTTT

size: few
J: TRBJ1-5
D: TRBD1
V: TRBV7-2
CDR3: CASSAGQGSNQPQHF
DNA: TGTGCCAGCAGCGCCGGACAGGGGAGCAATCAGCCCCAGCATTTT

size: few
J: TRBJ2-1
D: TRBD2
V: TRBV6-5
CDR3: CASSSPGGPQFF
DNA: TGTGCCAGCAGTTCGCCGGGGGGTCCCCAGTTCTTC

size: -
J: TRBJ1-2
D: -
V: TRBV9
CDR3: CASSVAPGSSGGYTF
DNA: TGTGCCAGCAGCGTAGCTCCCGGCAGTTCGGGTGGCTACACCTTC